These 7 T cell receptor beta chains were all obtained from the same sample, sequenced in a study of T cell repertoires in aging, cancer and after chemotherapy. Multiplex touch-down PCR with TRB-A/B primers amplified rearranged V-D-J TRB sequences. Using its own MiXCR run on the multiplex PCR reads, TCRdb lists one record per CDR3 protein. The sample includes a few thousand distinct CDR3 sequences, more than 30% seen only once; the top ten take about 16%. Amplification of TCR beta used genomic DNA extracted from peripheral blood. The sequencing sample was made of blood. The receptors shown here come from a human donor with a solid tumor.

This clonotype was observed a handful of times. V gene TRBV19 combines with J gene TRBJ1-1; D might be TRBD1 (6 bases). Trimming cost V 0 bases and J 6 bases, with 14 bases left between them. CDR3 length: 15 amino acids. The germline V gene encodes CDR1 LNHDA and CDR2 SQIVND (reference sequence). The CDR3 sequence is CASSIDRMTGPEAFF. CDR3 nucleotide sequence: TGTGCCAGTAGTATAGATAGGATGACAGGTCCTGAAGCTTTCTTT.

The chain links TRBV5-1 to TRBJ2-3, with TRBD2 matching 8 bases. J was trimmed by 5 bases and V by 6 bases; bases with no gene match: 8. The CDR3 loop spans 14 amino acids. In germline, CDR1 is SGHRS, CDR2 YFSETQ. CDR3 in amino acids: CASNPPGLVDTQYF. As DNA, the CDR3 is TGCGCCAGCAACCCCCCGGGACTAGTAGATACGCAGTATTTT.

The CDR3 bases are TGCAGTGCTTCCCCGACAGCCCCCCAAGAGACCCAGTACTTC. Translated, it gives CSASPTAPQETQYF. The rearrangement links TRBV20-1 to TRBJ2-5; D is perhaps TRBD1 (5 bases). This CDR3 has 14 amino acids. From germline, CDR1 is DFQATT and CDR2 SNEGSKA (reference sequence). Trimming removed 5 bases at V and 1 base at J, with 14 bases between.

In this sample, this clonotype turned up a few times. V is TRBV6-2 or TRBV6-3 and J is TRBJ2-1; possible D gene TRBD2, 6 bases. Trimming pared 0 bases from V and 0 bases from J, leaving 12 bases between. From germline, CDR1 is MNHEY and CDR2 SVGEGT. The CDR3 has 17 residues. The CDR3 loop reads CASSYSGGVSSYNEQFF. CDR3 nucleotide sequence: TGTGCCAGCAGTTACTCGGGCGGGGTAAGCTCCTACAATGAGCAGTTCTTC.

This clonotype was detected only a few times. This chain links TRBV7-9 with TRBJ2-5; 12 bases agree with TRBD2. Unmatched junction bases numbered 8, after V lost 5 bases and J lost 7 bases. The CDR3 runs to 15 residues. Per the germline V gene, CDR1 is SEHNR and CDR2 is FQNEAQ (reference sequence). For the CDR3, the DNA is TGTGCCAGCAGCCGGACTAGCGGGGCTCGGGGGACCCAGTACTTC. Translation gives CASSRTSGARGTQYF.

This clonotype has just a few counts. This chain uses TRBV18 with TRBJ1-1; no clear D gene. V shed 3 bases and J shed 8 bases, with 16 bases lying between them. The germline CDR1 and CDR2 sequences are KGHSH and LQKENI. This CDR3 is built from 14 residues. The CDR3 DNA is TGTGCCAGCTCACCGTCTGCGCCACTCCTCGAAGCTTTCTTT. This codes for CASSPSAPLLEAFF.

This chain uses TRBV7-9 with TRBJ1-1; D might be TRBD1 (5 bases). Germline loops: CDR1 SEHNR, CDR2 FQNEAQ (reference sequence). This CDR3 region has 12 residues. The germline V and J ends were trimmed by 7 bases and 7 bases, with 13 bases remaining between them. This CDR3 is CASTLTGLEAFF. The CDR3 DNA reads as TGTGCCAGCACCCTTACAGGTCTTGAAGCTTTCTTT.